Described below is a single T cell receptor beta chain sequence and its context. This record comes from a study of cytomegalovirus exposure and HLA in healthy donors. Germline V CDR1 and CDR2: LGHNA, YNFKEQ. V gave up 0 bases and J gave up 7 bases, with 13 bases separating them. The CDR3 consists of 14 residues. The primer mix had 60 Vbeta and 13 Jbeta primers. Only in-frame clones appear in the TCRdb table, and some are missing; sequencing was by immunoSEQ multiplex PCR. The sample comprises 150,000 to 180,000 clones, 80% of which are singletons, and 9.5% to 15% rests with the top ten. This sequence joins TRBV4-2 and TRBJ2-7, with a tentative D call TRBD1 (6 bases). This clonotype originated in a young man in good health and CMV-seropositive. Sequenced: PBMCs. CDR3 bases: TGTGCCAGCAGCCAAGAAACAGGGTTTGGAGAGCAGTACTTC. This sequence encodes CASSQETGFGEQYF.